Below, 26 T cell receptor beta chains from the same sample are listed, as sequenced in a study of control samples from healthy donors and cancer patients. Measured with immunoSEQ multiplex PCR; TCRdb has only the in-frame clones, and not every one. Seen here are tens of thousands of clones, 80% to 95% observed once, and the top ten hold roughly 1.3%. The sequencing sample was made of PBMCs. All receptors derive from a woman between 40 and 55 years old with lung cancer.

The gene calls are TRBV6-5 and TRBJ2-5; tentative D call: TRBD1 (7 bases). The germline CDR1 and CDR2 sequences are MNHEY and SVGAGI. CDR3 size: 14 residues. Trimming shortened V by 6 bases and J by 5 bases, and 16 bases separated the two germline ends. CDR3 loop: CASRVVRGRETQYF. The CDR3 DNA is TGTGCCAGCAGGGTGGTCAGGGGGAGGGAGACCCAGTACTTC.

The chain employs TRBV27 and TRBJ1-1, with D unresolved. V was trimmed by 5 bases and J by 4 bases, leaving 17 bases between them. The CDR3 is 15 amino acids. In germline, CDR1 is MNHEY, CDR2 SMNVEV (reference sequence). DNA for the CDR3: TGTGCCAGCAGTCCCTCCCCCCCACTAGGCACTGAAGCTTTCTTT. Translated: CASSPSPPLGTEAFF.

Worth noting for this clone: This CDR3 fails to terminate in the conserved phenylalanine or tryptophan, so it likely reflects a read error. The DNA is left out, because the CDR3 cannot be placed on it with certainty; the CDR3 is given as TCRdb lists it. The V call is TRBV6-2 or TRBV6-3, the J call TRBJ1-1; the table's D call, TRBD1, has no DNA check behind it. From germline, CDR1 is MNHEY and CDR2 SVGEGT. The CDR3 has 12 amino acids, counting both end residues. The CDR3 loop reads CASSYSGGHPAC.

The genes are TRBV12-3 or TRBV12-4 and TRBJ2-7; D is uncertain. The CDR3 is 12 amino acids. V was trimmed by 4 bases and J by 5 bases, leaving 9 bases between them. The CDR3 nucleotides read TGTGCCAGCAGTTCTAGGGTGAACGAGCAGTACTTC. Translation gives CASSSRVNEQYF.

This chain uses TRBV28 with TRBJ2-7, with a possible D match to TRBD2 (6 bases). Germline values: CDR1 MDHEN, CDR2 SYDVKM. The ends were cut back, 6 bases at V and 4 bases at J, with 31 bases in the middle. CDR3 length: 19 amino acids. CDR3 in DNA: TGTGCCAGCAGAATTACCCGAATCAGGACTACCAAAAAAGTATACGAGCAGTACTTC. Translating it yields CASRITRIRTTKKVYEQYF.

This clone has only one observation. A junction end diverges from the germline sequence, so it may reflect a read error. Other DNA variants within this sample encode the same CDR3. This chain connects TRBV5-1 to TRBJ2-3, with TRBD1 identical over 7 bases. CDR3 length: 16 residues. Germline V gene lookup returns CDR1 SGHRS and CDR2 YFSETQ. CDR3 in amino acids: CASSLAPQGGTDTQYF. The CDR3 nucleotides read TGCGCCAGTAGCTTGGCCCCGCAGGGGGGCACAGATACGCAGTATTTT.

J is TRBJ2-1 and V is TRBV7-2; D not certain. This CDR3 is built from 17 residues. V was trimmed by 2 bases and J by 2 bases, leaving 16 bases between them. Germline V gene lookup returns CDR1 SGHTA and CDR2 FQGNSA. The CDR3 region has the DNA TGTGCCAGCAGCTTACACCCTCGGATTATTACCTACAATGAGCAGTTCTTC. Protein sequence: CASSLHPRIITYNEQFF.

The V call is TRBV19, the J call TRBJ1-4; D is unclear. Germline CDR1 and CDR2: LNHDA and SQIVND (reference sequence). There are 13 residues in the CDR3. V lost 6 bases to trimming and J lost 5 bases, with 10 bases between them. CDR3 coding DNA: TGTGCCAGTAGCTCCGGGATCAATGAAAAACTGTTTTTT. Amino acid sequence: CASSSGINEKLFF.

The chain recombines TRBV7-9 with TRBJ2-3; D uncertain. The V gene lost 7 bases and the J gene lost 0 bases, with 23 bases spanning the gap. CDR3 size: 18 residues. Germline CDR1 and CDR2: SEHNR and FQNEAQ (reference sequence). Here the CDR3 DNA reads TGTGCCAGCACCCATTCACTCCCGGACCTTCTAAGCACAGATACGCAGTATTTT. As protein: CASTHSLPDLLSTDTQYF.

The chain uses TRBV28 and TRBJ1-3, with 9 positions matching TRBD1. CDR3 length: 17 amino acids. V trimming: 6 bases; J trimming: 2 bases; junction bases outside the gene matches: 11. Germline V lookup: CDR1 MDHEN, CDR2 SYDVKM. DNA for the CDR3: TGTGCCAGCAGCTGGGGGATACAGGGGGCGACTGGAAACACCATATATTTT. This encodes CASSWGIQGATGNTIYF. The variable domain in full, completed from reference TRBV28 and TRBJ1-3, reads DVKVTQSSRYLVKRTGEKVFLECVQDMDHENMFWYRQDPGLGLRLIYFSYDVKMKEKGDIPEGYSVSREKKERFSLILESASTNQTSMYLCASSWGIQGATGNTIYFGEGSWLTVV.

The chain combines TRBV2 with TRBJ1-5, with D unclear. The CDR3 is 12 residues long. The V and J ends lost 6 bases and 7 bases respectively, with 10 bases between them. CDR1 is SNHLY and CDR2 is FYNNEI in the germline V gene. The CDR3 reads CASRRLGQPQHF. DNA for the CDR3: TGTGCCAGCAGGCGGCTAGGGCAGCCCCAGCATTTT.

This rearrangement joins TRBV18 to TRBJ2-7; 7 bases map to TRBD2. Germline loops: CDR1 KGHSH, CDR2 LQKENI. The CDR3 has 16 amino acids. Losses at the gene ends were 3 bases for V and 7 bases for J; bases not matched to a gene: 15. The CDR3 sequence: CASSPPGAGVLSEQYF. The CDR3 DNA sequence: TGTGCCAGCTCACCTCCGGGCGCGGGAGTACTATCGGAGCAGTACTTC.

This clone is medium-sized by share. The chain is built from TRBV4-1 and TRBJ1-5, with D tentatively TRBD1 (5 bases). The CDR3 is made up of 14 amino acids. Germline values: CDR1 MGHRA, CDR2 YSYEKL. Trimming removed 0 bases from V and 4 bases from J, with 7 bases in between. CDR3 nucleotides: TGCGCCAGCAGCCAAGATGGGGCAAATCAGCCCCAGCATTTT. This translates into CASSQDGANQPQHF.

This chain connects TRBV5-6 to TRBJ2-7; weak D call: TRBD2 (6 bases). Per germline, CDR1 SGHDT and CDR2 YYEEEE. The CDR3 is 12 residues long. V was shortened by 8 bases and J by 5 bases, with 14 bases between the two germline ends. CDR3 residues: CASVGGSNEQYF. The CDR3 DNA follows: TGTGCCAGTGTCGGGGGATCTAACGAGCAGTACTTC.

This clone showed up just once. The chain couples TRBV19 to TRBJ1-1; 8 nucleotides match TRBD1. The CDR3 totals 13 residues. Germline V gene lookup returns CDR1 LNHDA and CDR2 SQIVND (reference sequence). Trimming removed 6 bases from V and 5 bases from J; junction bases left unmatched: 5. The CDR3 loop is CASRAGGNTEAFF. In DNA form, the CDR3 reads TGTGCCAGTAGGGCAGGGGGCAATACTGAAGCTTTCTTT.

The V call is TRBV27, the J call TRBJ2-3; TRBD2 might be the D (5 bases). Per the germline V gene, CDR1 is MNHEY and CDR2 is SMNVEV (reference sequence). V was cut by 3 bases and J by 4 bases, with 8 bases left in between. CDR3 length: 13 residues. The CDR3 DNA sequence: TGTGCCAGCAGTTTTGTAGCGTCAGATACGCAGTATTTT. Amino acid sequence: CASSFVASDTQYF.

The J gene is TRBJ1-3, the V gene TRBV6-1; D is undetermined. The CDR3 sequence is 14 residues long. Germline V CDR1 and CDR2: MNHNS, SASEGT. Trimming pared 1 base from V and 4 bases from J, leaving 8 bases between. Here the CDR3 DNA reads TGTGCCAGCAGTGAAGTCTTGCAGGGAAACACCATATATTTT. It codes for CASSEVLQGNTIYF.

The genes are TRBV24-1 and TRBJ1-5; unclear D gene. Germline loops: CDR1 KGHDR, CDR2 SFDVKD. V lost 5 bases and J 3 bases, leaving 7 bases between the germline ends. This CDR3 has 13 amino acids. CDR3 coding DNA: TGTGCCACCAGTGGGCCAAACAATCAGCCCCAGCATTTT. This gives the protein CATSGPNNQPQHF.

The chain combines TRBV4-2 with TRBJ1-2, with D uncertain. Looked up from germline, CDR1 is LGHNA and CDR2 is YNFKEQ. V gave up 3 bases and J gave up 2 bases, with 4 bases separating them. CDR3 length: 12 residues. CDR3 in amino acids: CASSQGNYGYTF. CDR3 sequence (DNA): TGTGCCAGCAGCCAGGGGAACTATGGCTACACCTTC.

The rearrangement links TRBV2 to TRBJ1-2; the D is unclear. Trimming removed 3 bases from V and 8 bases from J, with 10 bases in between. Germline assignment: CDR1 SNHLY and CDR2 FYNNEI. CDR3 length equals 12 residues. CDR3 region: CASSDPRNGYTF. The CDR3 DNA reads TGTGCCAGCAGTGACCCCCGGAACGGCTACACCTTC.

The chain uses TRBV5-1 and TRBJ2-7, with 7 bases lining up with TRBD2. CDR1 and CDR2 from the germline V gene are SGHRS and YFSETQ. V dropped 3 bases and J dropped 0; count of bases not matched to a gene: 6. This CDR3 region has 15 residues. CDR3 in DNA: TGCGCCAGCAGCTGGGGGGAGGGCCTCTCCTACGAGCAGTACTTC. Protein product: CASSWGEGLSYEQYF.

The CDR3 DNA follows: TGCGCCAGCAGCCAAGTGTTGACTATAGAGACCCAGTACTTC. It is translated as CASSQVLTIETQYF. The V and J genes are TRBV4-1 and TRBJ2-5; maybe TRBD2 (5 bases). Between the trimmed V and J ends, which lost 1 base and 4 bases, there was a span of 10 bases. This CDR3 is 14 amino acids long. Germline CDR1 is MGHRA and CDR2 is YSYEKL.

The chain joins TRBV11-2 to TRBJ2-7; D is undetermined. With 3 bases removed from V and 2 bases from J, the gap between germline ends came to 17 bases. Germline V gene sequence: CDR1 SGHAT, CDR2 FQNNGV. This CDR3 spans 16 amino acids. CDR3 DNA sequence: TGTGCCAGCAGCTTGGTGGTATCGAAGGAAACCTACGAGCAGTACTTC. Residues: CASSLVVSKETYEQYF.

The chain is built from TRBV6-2 or TRBV6-3 and TRBJ2-7; TRBD1 is a possible D gene (5 bases). CDR1 and CDR2 from the germline V gene are MNHEY and SVGEGT. The CDR3 contains 11 residues. V was cut by 5 bases and J by 3 bases, with 5 bases left in between. The CDR3 here is CASSDSYEQYF. The CDR3, as DNA: TGTGCCAGCAGTGACAGCTACGAGCAGTACTTC.

With regard to this clone: A read error may produce the germline difference seen at one junction end. The chain has TRBV18 and TRBJ2-5, with D possibly matching TRBD1 (5 bases). The CDR3 covers 13 residues. CDR1 and CDR2 (germline): KGHSH, LQKENI. The CDR3: CASSPRESGSLDF. CDR3 sequence (DNA): TGTGCCAGCTCACCACGGGAATCAGGGTCTTTAGACTTC.

This clone was detected once. This chain joins TRBV10-3 and TRBJ1-6, with a tentative D call TRBD1 (5 bases). The ends were cut back, 7 bases at V and 8 bases at J, with 15 bases in the middle. Germline CDR1 is ENHRY and CDR2 is SYGVKD. This CDR3 is built from 14 residues. The CDR3 nucleotides are TGTGCCATCACCTCGGGGCTAGAGGATTCACCCCTCCACTTT. As protein: CAITSGLEDSPLHF.